This T cell receptor (beta chain) was found in a study of blood T cell repertoires in COVID-19. About the research overall: Collection of acute and convalescent COVID-19 samples took place in the United States, Italy and Spain. PBMCs, B-cell-depleted T cells, or T cells were the source of the cDNA or gDNA that made up the material.

As handled by the study authors: Nucleated cell number was recorded as an estimate derived from reference gene primer amplification. Profiled with immunoSEQ multiplex PCR; TCRdb holds only in-frame clones, not every one. For V, J and clone size, that table is used; D and trimming come from the DNA. The sample shows 40,000 to 45,000 clones, around 89% of them seen only once. V lost 5 bases to trimming and J lost 5 bases; unmatched junction nucleotides: 9. CDR3 size: 18 residues. Germline assignment: CDR1 SGHTA and CDR2 FQGNSA. The sample taken for sequencing was peripheral blood. This sequence joins TRBV7-2 and TRBJ2-1, with 16 bases identical to TRBD2. The origin of this receptor is a human donor in a cohort sampled during active COVID-19. The CDR3 loop is CASSQPGTSGGGHNEQFF. Written as DNA, the CDR3 is TGTGCCAGCAGCCAACCCGGGACTAGCGGGGGGGGCCACAATGAGCAGTTCTTC. Combining the CDR3 with reference TRBV7-2 and TRBJ2-1 gives the whole variable domain GAGVSQSPSNKVTEKGKDVELRCDPISGHTALYWYRQSLGQGLEFLIYFQGNSAPDKSGLPSDRFSAERTGGSVSTLTIQRTQQEDSAVYLCASSQPGTSGGGHNEQFFGPGTRLTVL.